The 29 T cell receptor beta chains below all came from one sample that was sequenced in a study of OX40 agonist ivuxolimab in advanced cancers. Using immunoSEQ multiplex PCR, the repertoire was profiled, and TCRdb retains in-frame clones only, with some absent. The profile shows nearly 110,000 clones, around nine tenths of them singletons. The sample was CD4+ or CD8+ T cells sorted from blood, taken in a trial of the OX40 agonist ivuxolimab. The source of these receptors is an adult with an advanced solid tumor such as melanoma, head and neck, liver or kidney cancer.

The chain links TRBV5-6 to TRBJ1-4; D is unresolved. Trimming pared 7 bases from V and 4 bases from J, leaving 11 bases between. The CDR3 has 13 residues. Per germline, CDR1 SGHDT and CDR2 YYEEEE. CDR3 sequence (DNA): TGTGCCAGCCGGGTGAGATTTAATGAAAAACTGTTTTTT. Protein product: CASRVRFNEKLFF.

The chain joins TRBV5-1 to TRBJ2-3; 8 positions agree with TRBD1. CDR1 is SGHRS, CDR2 YFSETQ, per germline. The V and J ends lost 4 bases and 5 bases, in that order; junction bases with no gene match: 9. The CDR3 is 15 residues long. The DNA for the CDR3 is TGCGCCAGCAGCCCCCAGGGGGCGTGGGTAGATACGCAGTATTTT. Translated, it gives CASSPQGAWVDTQYF.

The V call is TRBV7-2, the J call TRBJ2-5; D may be TRBD2 (5 bases). V lost 5 bases and J 9 bases, leaving 16 bases between the germline ends. CDR3 length: 13 residues. The germline V gene encodes CDR1 SGHTA and CDR2 FQGNSA. The CDR3 DNA follows: TGTGCCAGCAGCCCAGACGGGGAAAGGGCCCAGTACTTC. This sequence encodes CASSPDGERAQYF. The full variable domain, completed using reference TRBV7-2 and TRBJ2-5, is GAGVSQSPSNKVTEKGKDVELRCDPISGHTALYWYRQSLGQGLEFLIYFQGNSAPDKSGLPSDRFSAERTGGSVSTLTIQRTQQEDSAVYLCASSPDGERAQYFGPGTRLLVL.

This chain links TRBV10-3 with TRBJ1-2; TRBD1 is a possible D gene (6 bases). CDR1 and CDR2 (germline): ENHRY, SYGVKD. V lost 9 bases and J 2 bases, leaving 16 bases between the germline ends. This CDR3 has 14 amino acids. The CDR3 protein is CAIHSGGGNYGYTF. CDR3 DNA sequence: TGTGCCATTCACTCGGGGGGCGGAAACTATGGCTACACCTTC.

V gene TRBV7-2 combines with J gene TRBJ1-6; D is possibly TRBD1 (6 bases). The germline V gene has CDR1 SGHTA and CDR2 FQGNSA. Between the trimmed V and J ends, which lost 5 bases and 7 bases, there was a span of 21 bases. This CDR3 spans 17 amino acids. CDR3 protein: CASSPLRGQWINSPLHF. DNA of the CDR3: TGTGCCAGCAGCCCACTCAGGGGTCAATGGATCAATTCACCCCTCCACTTT.

This rearrangement joins TRBV18 to TRBJ1-6, with 7 bases matching TRBD1. The J segment lost 14 bases and the V segment lost 4 bases, leaving 14 bases of the junction unmatched. The CDR3 sequence is 15 residues long. Germline loops: CDR1 KGHSH, CDR2 LQKENI. CDR3 loop: CASSRGTQLQGALHF. CDR3 DNA sequence: TGTGCCAGCTCACGAGGCACCCAGCTCCAGGGGGCCCTCCACTTT.

The chain joins TRBV10-1 to TRBJ2-5, with a tentative D call TRBD1 (6 bases). This CDR3 contains 15 residues. Germline V gives CDR1 WNHNN, CDR2 SYGVQD (reference sequence). V lost 5 bases and J 3 bases, leaving 16 bases between the germline ends. Written as DNA, the CDR3 is TGCGCCAGCAGTCCGGGGCCGACAGGTGAAGAGACCCAGTACTTC. It encodes CASSPGPTGEETQYF.

The gene calls are TRBV19 and TRBJ1-4; D might be TRBD1 (5 bases). This CDR3 has 14 residues. CDR1 is LNHDA and CDR2 is SQIVND in the germline V gene (reference sequence). Trimming pared 5 bases from V and 7 bases from J, leaving 14 bases between. The CDR3 DNA follows: TGTGCCAGTAGTCTCGGGGGAATCCGTGAAAAACTGTTTTTT. It specifies CASSLGGIREKLFF. Full variable domain (missing parts from reference TRBV19 and TRBJ1-4): DGGITQSPKYLFRKEGQNVTLSCEQNLNHDAMYWYRQDPGQGLRLIYYSQIVNDFQKGDIAEGYSVSREKKESFPLTVTSAQKNPTAFYLCASSLGGIREKLFFGSGTQLSVL.

V gene TRBV5-1 combines with J gene TRBJ2-7, with D hard to call. The germline V and J ends were trimmed by 0 bases and 6 bases, with 7 bases remaining between them. This CDR3 has 12 amino acids. Germline assignment: CDR1 SGHRS and CDR2 YFSETQ. The CDR3 is CASSLDSSEQYF. CDR3 nucleotide sequence: TGCGCCAGCAGCTTGGACAGTTCCGAGCAGTACTTC.

Here the CDR3 reads CASSVEDRNYGYTF. The CDR3 DNA reads TGTGCCAGCAGCGTAGAGGACAGGAACTATGGCTACACCTTC. This chain joins TRBV9 and TRBJ1-2; 7 bases line up with TRBD1. After removal of 0 bases from V and 2 bases from J, the junction contained 1 base not matched to a gene. Germline CDR1 SGDLS, CDR2 YYNGEE. This CDR3 has 14 residues.

The chain recombines TRBV1 with TRBJ2-1; the DNA was not compared with TRBD2, the D call given in the table. TRBV1 counts as a pseudogene. The CDR3 is 12 amino acids. CDR3 nucleotides: TGCACCAGCAGCAATAGCGGCTCTGAGCAGTTCTTC. Amino acids: CTSSNSGSEQFF.

The chain carries TRBV11-2 and TRBJ1-4, with TRBD1 matching 11 bases. CDR1 and CDR2 (germline): SGHAT, FQNNGV. After removal of 4 bases from V and 5 bases from J, the junction contained 3 bases not matched to a gene. The CDR3 has 15 amino acids. CDR3 sequence reads: CASSSWDRGNEKLFF. CDR3 sequence (DNA): TGTGCCAGCAGCTCCTGGGACAGGGGGAATGAAAAACTGTTTTTT.

This chain connects TRBV7-2 to TRBJ2-7, with D possibly matching TRBD2 (6 bases). This CDR3 comprises 14 residues. V shed 5 bases and J shed 3 bases, with 14 bases lying between them. Germline loops: CDR1 SGHTA, CDR2 FQGNSA. The CDR3: CASSLDPGSYEQYF. CDR3 nucleotide sequence: TGTGCCAGCAGCCTGGACCCCGGGAGCTACGAGCAGTACTTC.

The rearrangement links TRBV4-1 to TRBJ1-1, with no clear D. The CDR3 extends over 13 amino acids. CDR1 is MGHRA, CDR2 YSYEKL, per germline. The V and J ends lost 0 bases and 2 bases respectively, with 4 bases between them. CDR3 residues: CASSQDPNTEAFF. For the CDR3, the DNA is TGCGCCAGCAGCCAAGATCCCAACACTGAAGCTTTCTTT.

This chain joins TRBV12-5 and TRBJ2-3; 10 bases match TRBD2. The CDR3 runs to 17 residues. Germline V lookup: CDR1 LGHNT, CDR2 FRNRAP. Trimming removed 1 base from V and 1 base from J; junction bases left unmatched: 5. The CDR3 bases are TGTGCTAGTGGTTTGGGACTAGGGACTAGCGGCACAGATACGCAGTATTTT. This codes for CASGLGLGTSGTDTQYF.

The chain combines TRBV6-5 with TRBJ2-7; D is uncertain. V lost 4 bases, J lost 8 bases, and 9 bases lay in between. Germline V gene data show CDR1 as MNHEY and CDR2 as SVGAGI. CDR3 length: 11 amino acids. The CDR3 DNA sequence: TGTGCCAGCAGTTCCCGACGAAAGCAGTACTTC. Translation gives CASSSRRKQYF.

The chain links TRBV27 to TRBJ1-2, with a tentative D call TRBD1 (6 bases). Germline V gives CDR1 MNHEY, CDR2 SMNVEV (reference sequence). The length of the CDR3 is 14 residues. V dropped 6 bases and J dropped 3 bases, with 14 bases sitting between them. Here the CDR3 reads CASRGADQYYGYTF. DNA of the CDR3: TGTGCCAGCAGGGGGGCGGATCAATACTATGGCTACACCTTC.

V usage is TRBV6-1 and J usage is TRBJ2-1; D perhaps matches TRBD1 (6 bases). This CDR3 is built from 17 residues. Germline V gene lookup returns CDR1 MNHNS and CDR2 SASEGT. V lost 2 bases and J 3 bases, leaving 17 bases between the germline ends. The CDR3 DNA sequence: TGTGCCAGCAGTGAAAATCAGGGGATAAACCTCTACAATGAGCAGTTCTTC. This encodes CASSENQGINLYNEQFF.

The chain is built from TRBV5-5 and TRBJ2-3, with 8 nucleotides matching TRBD1. J gave up 6 bases and V 3 bases, and 6 bases lay outside the gene matches. Looked up from germline, CDR1 is SGHKS and CDR2 is YYEKEE (reference sequence). This CDR3 contains 14 residues. CDR3 DNA sequence: TGTGCCAGCAGCTCCGGACAGGGTCTGGATACGCAGTATTTT. Amino acid sequence: CASSSGQGLDTQYF. The full variable domain, in which reference TRBV5-5 and TRBJ2-3 provide the parts outside the CDR3, is DAGVTQSPTHLIKTRGQQVTLRCSPISGHKSVSWYQQVLGQGPQFIFQYYEKEERGRGNFPDRFSARQFPNYSSELNVNALLLGDSALYLCASSSGQGLDTQYFGPGTRLTVL.

The rearrangement links TRBV28 to TRBJ2-1; 10 positions match TRBD2. Trimming took 4 bases from V and 6 from J; bases not matched to a gene: 6. CDR3 length: 15 amino acids. The germline gives CDR1 MDHEN, CDR2 SYDVKM. CDR3 sequence reads: CASSSTGLAANEQFF. DNA for the CDR3: TGTGCCAGCAGTTCGACTGGACTAGCGGCCAATGAGCAGTTCTTC.

The rearrangement joins TRBV10-1 to TRBJ2-7, with 7 bases matching TRBD1. There are 13 residues in the CDR3. Germline CDR1 is WNHNN and CDR2 is SYGVQD (reference sequence). V lost 2 bases, J lost 5 bases, and 3 bases stayed unmatched. CDR3 nucleotides: TGCGCCAGCAGTGAGGACAGGGCGCACGAGCAGTACTTC. Protein product: CASSEDRAHEQYF.

V and J are TRBV11-3 and TRBJ2-2; no firm D call. The V end was cut by 1 base, the J end by 5 bases, with 11 bases between. This CDR3 has 15 residues. Germline values: CDR1 SGHNT, CDR2 YENEEA. DNA for the CDR3: TGTGCCAGCAGCTTAGGTTTTGTTGGAACCGGGGAGCTGTTTTTT. Its protein is CASSLGFVGTGELFF.

This chain joins TRBV5-1 and TRBJ2-5; 8 nucleotides line up with TRBD1. Gene TRBJ2-7 matches the end of the DNA better, so the J call may be wrong. CDR3 length: 15 residues. Germline V lookup: CDR1 SGHRS, CDR2 YFSETQ. This chain's CDR3 is CASSLNAQGVYEQYF. Written as DNA, the CDR3 is TGCGCCAGCAGCTTAAATGCACAGGGGGTCTACGAGCAGTACTTC.

The gene calls are TRBV11-3 and TRBJ2-1; 14 positions agree with TRBD2. Germline V gives CDR1 SGHNT, CDR2 YENEEA. Germline trimming cut 0 bases from V and 5 bases from J; bases unmatched to any gene: 6. The CDR3 is 18 amino acids. The CDR3 bases are TGTGCCAGCAGCTTAGAGGGTCGACTAGCGGGGGGGCACAATGAGCAGTTCTTC. It is translated as CASSLEGRLAGGHNEQFF.

The chain links TRBV28 to TRBJ1-1; 7 bases line up with TRBD1. The CDR3 spans 15 residues. The V segment lost 1 base and the J segment 4 bases; nucleotides outside the gene matches: 6. Germline CDR1 and CDR2: MDHEN and SYDVKM. DNA for the CDR3: TGTGCCAGCAGTTTATTGCTAGGGGGCGCCACTGAAGCTTTCTTT. Its protein is CASSLLLGGATEAFF. Full variable domain (missing parts from reference TRBV28 and TRBJ1-1): DVKVTQSSRYLVKRTGEKVFLECVQDMDHENMFWYRQDPGLGLRLIYFSYDVKMKEKGDIPEGYSVSREKKERFSLILESASTNQTSMYLCASSLLLGGATEAFFGQGTRLTVV.

This clone was found once. The V call is TRBV7-2, the J call TRBJ1-2; 7 bases fit TRBD1. J was trimmed by 4 bases and V by 1 base; bases with no gene match: 6. CDR3 size: 15 residues. CDR1 is SGHTA, CDR2 FQGNSA, per germline. The CDR3 loop reads CASSLGQGSSYGYTF. The CDR3 nucleotides read TGTGCCAGCAGCTTAGGACAGGGTTCCTCCTATGGCTACACCTTC.

The V gene is TRBV30, the J gene TRBJ2-1; D might be TRBD1 (5 bases). This CDR3 comprises 15 residues. CDR1 GTSNPN and CDR2 SVGIG come from the germline V gene (reference sequence). V dropped 1 base and J dropped 9 bases, with 19 bases sitting between them. DNA for the CDR3: TGTGCCTGGAGTGCCGTCCCAGGGCTTGGGATTGAGCAGTTCTTC. Translation: CAWSAVPGLGIEQFF.

The chain is built from TRBV11-2 and TRBJ2-7; tentatively, D is TRBD1 (5 bases). The CDR3 totals 15 residues. Germline values: CDR1 SGHAT, CDR2 FQNNGV. V shed 1 base and J shed 2 bases, with 12 bases lying between them. In DNA, the CDR3 is TGTGCCAGCAGCTTAGTTTCTGACAGCCCCTACGAGCAGTACTTC. Translation gives CASSLVSDSPYEQYF. The entire variable domain, with the rest obtained from reference TRBV11-2 and TRBJ2-7, is as follows: EAGVAQSPRYKIIEKRQSVAFWCNPISGHATLYWYQQILGQGPKLLIQFQNNGVVDDSQLPKDRFSAERLKGVDSTLKIQPAKLEDSAVYLCASSLVSDSPYEQYFGPGTRLTVT.

In nucleotides, the CDR3 is TGTGCCAGCAGTTACTTCCAGAGGGGTGGTGGCTACACCTTC. Protein: CASSYFQRGGGYTF. The chain recombines TRBV6-5 with TRBJ1-2; a possible D gene is TRBD1 (5 bases). Trimming took 1 base from V and 7 from J, leaving 13 bases between them. There are 14 residues in the CDR3. Germline lookup yields CDR1 MNHEY and CDR2 SVGAGI.